The 16 T cell receptor beta chains below all came from one sample that was sequenced in a study of CD8 T cells in ankylosing spondylitis. Study-level results: Blood of patients with ankylosing spondylitis appeared to be characterized by a TCR beta motif of seven or eight highly homologous variants.

MiXCR was run by TCRdb on the 5' RACE reads, yielding one entry per CDR3 protein. The table includes about 840,000 distinct CDR3 sequences, 12% detected once. No antigen has been identified for these receptors. Sequenced input: blood, either unsorted or a sorted T cell fraction (not recorded which). All receptors come from a male donor with ankylosing spondylitis.

On this clonotype itself: A much more abundant neighbour one base away suggests this may be a read error. The chain carries TRBV6-2 or TRBV6-3 and TRBJ2-7; 11 bases fit TRBD1. Germline CDR1 MNHEY, CDR2 SVGEGT. The CDR3 totals 15 residues. V lost 6 bases to trimming and J lost 3 bases; unmatched junction nucleotides: 7. In DNA form, the CDR3 reads TGTGCCAGCAGCTCCCCCGGGACAGGGGGCTACGAGCAGTACTTC. This gives the protein CASSSPGTGGYEQYF.

This clonotype has at least ten counts. The chain is built from TRBV6-6 and TRBJ2-7, with D possibly being TRBD1 (5 bases). This CDR3 region has 13 residues. Germline CDR1 and CDR2: MNHNY and SVGAGI (reference sequence). The V gene lost 2 bases and the J gene lost 4 bases, with 9 bases spanning the gap. The CDR3 loop reads CASSYRGQYEQYF. The CDR3 DNA is TGTGCCAGCAGTTACAGGGGCCAATACGAGCAGTACTTC.

This chain links TRBV27 with TRBJ2-3, with 9 positions matching TRBD1. Germline V CDR1 and CDR2: MNHEY, SMNVEV (reference sequence). J was trimmed by 3 bases and V by 5 bases; bases with no gene match: 15. The CDR3 totals 18 residues. CDR3 sequence reads: CASSRFALKGQGTDTQYF. The CDR3 bases are TGTGCCAGCAGTCGCTTTGCCCTTAAGGGACAGGGAACAGATACGCAGTATTTT.

This clonotype has only a few counts. The V gene is TRBV20-1, the J gene TRBJ2-3; a possible D gene is TRBD1 (5 bases). The CDR3 consists of 13 residues. The ends were cut back, 6 bases at V and 4 bases at J, with 14 bases in the middle. Germline CDR1 and CDR2: DFQATT and SNEGSKA (reference sequence). CDR3 protein: CSAEERGADTQYF. As DNA, the CDR3 is TGCAGTGCGGAAGAAAGGGGTGCAGATACGCAGTATTTT.

This clonotype came up a few times. Compared with germline, one end of the junction differs, possibly owing to a read error. The J gene is TRBJ2-6, the V gene TRBV7-7; no definite D call. The CDR3 consists of 14 residues. CDR1 and CDR2 from the germline V gene are SSHAT and FNYEAQ (reference sequence). CDR3 amino acids: CASSSTNGANVLTF. The CDR3 DNA reads TGTGCTAGCAGCTCCACTAACGGAGCCAACGTCCTGACTTTC.

This clonotype was observed at least ten times. CDR3 DNA sequence: TGCAGTGCTAGAGATAATGCGGGACGGTCGGCTTTCTTT. It is translated as CSARDNAGRSAFF. This chain joins TRBV20-1 and TRBJ1-1; perhaps TRBD1 as D (5 bases). The CDR3 runs 13 residues. With 0 bases removed from V and 11 bases from J, the gap between germline ends came to 16 bases. CDR1 DFQATT and CDR2 SNEGSKA come from the germline V gene (reference sequence).

A few counts support this clonotype. The rearrangement joins TRBV25-1 to TRBJ1-5; 7 bases fit TRBD1. Germline trimming cut 4 bases from V and 4 bases from J; bases unmatched to any gene: 7. The CDR3 is 15 residues long. CDR1 MGHDK and CDR2 SYGVNS come from the germline V gene. The CDR3 is CASSGWAQGNQPQHF. The DNA for the CDR3 is TGTGCCAGCAGTGGTTGGGCACAGGGGAATCAGCCCCAGCATTTT.

V usage is TRBV20-1 and J usage is TRBJ2-5, with 8 nucleotides matching TRBD2. V was clipped by 3 bases and J by 9 bases; unmatched bases: 15. There are 15 residues in the CDR3. The germline V gene encodes CDR1 DFQATT and CDR2 SNEGSKA (reference sequence). The DNA of the CDR3 is TGCAGTGCTAGGCAAGCGGGGGTACCCCCGGGGGCCCAGTACTTC. It specifies CSARQAGVPPGAQYF.

The J gene is TRBJ2-5, the V gene TRBV28; 7 bases align to TRBD1. Germline V CDR1 and CDR2: MDHEN, SYDVKM. This CDR3 region has 13 residues. Trimming cost V 6 bases and J 5 bases; bases outside gene matches: 6. CDR3 region: CASRATGVETQYF. The CDR3 DNA sequence: TGTGCCAGCAGGGCTACAGGGGTGGAGACCCAGTACTTC. The entire variable domain, with the rest obtained from reference TRBV28 and TRBJ2-5, is as follows: DVKVTQSSRYLVKRTGEKVFLECVQDMDHENMFWYRQDPGLGLRLIYFSYDVKMKEKGDIPEGYSVSREKKERFSLILESASTNQTSMYLCASRATGVETQYFGPGTRLLVL.

The J gene is TRBJ1-1, the V gene TRBV7-9; 8 bases line up with TRBD1. The CDR3 is made up of 15 amino acids. CDR1 SEHNR and CDR2 FQNEAQ come from the germline V gene (reference sequence). With 5 bases clipped from V and 1 base from J, the junction kept 6 bases outside the gene matches. The DNA for the CDR3 is TGTGCCAGCAGCCCGCAGGGGGCCCCGAACACTGAAGCTTTCTTT. It specifies CASSPQGAPNTEAFF.

This clonotype was found a few times. The chain links TRBV7-9 to TRBJ1-4, with D hard to call. The V gene lost 2 bases and the J gene lost 8 bases, with 12 bases spanning the gap. This CDR3 is built from 14 residues. Germline values: CDR1 SEHNR, CDR2 FQNEAQ (reference sequence). In DNA, the CDR3 is TGTGCCAGCAGCTTAAGCGGCGTCGGCGAAAAACTGTTTTTT. It encodes CASSLSGVGEKLFF.

The chain combines TRBV7-2 with TRBJ2-7; 11 nucleotides agree with TRBD2. CDR1 and CDR2 (germline): SGHTA, FQGNSA. The CDR3 contains 14 residues. V shed 2 bases, J shed 6 bases, and the junction held 3 bases outside the gene matches. CDR3 sequence: CASSLTSGSLEQYF. The DNA for the CDR3 is TGTGCCAGCAGCTTAACTAGCGGGAGCCTCGAGCAGTACTTC.

This chain uses TRBV20-1 with TRBJ1-1; D gene uncertain. The CDR3 sequence is 13 residues long. The germline gives CDR1 DFQATT, CDR2 SNEGSKA (reference sequence). Trimming cost V 5 bases and J 1 base, with 11 bases left between them. The chain's CDR3 is CSAPPDGNTEAFF. CDR3 DNA: TGCAGTGCTCCTCCGGACGGGAACACTGAAGCTTTCTTT.

This clonotype was observed at least ten times. The chain combines TRBV20-1 with TRBJ1-3; 7 positions match TRBD1. Germline V gene data show CDR1 as DFQATT and CDR2 as SNEGSKA (reference sequence). This CDR3 spans 17 amino acids. Trimming at V came to 3 bases and at J to 0 bases, leaving 11 bases not matched to a gene. CDR3 protein: CSARPKGQPFSGNTIYF. The CDR3 DNA follows: TGCAGTGCTAGGCCGAAGGGACAGCCGTTCTCTGGAAACACCATATATTTT.

The gene calls are TRBV29-1 and TRBJ2-3; 11 bases align to TRBD1. Unmatched junction bases numbered 8, after V lost 6 bases and J lost 0 bases. The CDR3 runs to 16 residues. Germline V gives CDR1 SQVTM, CDR2 ANQGSEA. CDR3 DNA: TGCAGCGTGGCAAGGGGGACAGGGGGTAGCACAGATACGCAGTATTTT. Translation: CSVARGTGGSTDTQYF.

This clonotype turned up a few times. This chain connects TRBV7-2 to TRBJ1-2, with 8 bases matching TRBD1. The CDR3 contains 15 residues. Per germline, CDR1 SGHTA and CDR2 FQGNSA. Losses at the gene ends were 5 bases for V and 4 bases for J; bases not matched to a gene: 9. CDR3 region: CASSRSHRGGYGYTF. The CDR3 bases are TGTGCCAGCAGCCGGTCGCACAGGGGGGGCTATGGCTACACCTTC.